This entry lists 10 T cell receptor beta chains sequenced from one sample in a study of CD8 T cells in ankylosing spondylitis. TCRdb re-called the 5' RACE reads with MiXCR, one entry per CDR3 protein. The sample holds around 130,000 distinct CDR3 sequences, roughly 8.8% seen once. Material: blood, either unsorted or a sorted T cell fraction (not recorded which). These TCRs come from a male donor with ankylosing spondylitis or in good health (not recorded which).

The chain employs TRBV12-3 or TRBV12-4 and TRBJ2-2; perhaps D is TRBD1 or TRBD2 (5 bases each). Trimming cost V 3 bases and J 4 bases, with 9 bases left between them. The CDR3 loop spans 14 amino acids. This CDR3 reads CASSLGVGTGELFF. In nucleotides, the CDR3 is TGTGCCAGCAGTTTGGGGGTTGGCACCGGGGAGCTGTTTTTT.

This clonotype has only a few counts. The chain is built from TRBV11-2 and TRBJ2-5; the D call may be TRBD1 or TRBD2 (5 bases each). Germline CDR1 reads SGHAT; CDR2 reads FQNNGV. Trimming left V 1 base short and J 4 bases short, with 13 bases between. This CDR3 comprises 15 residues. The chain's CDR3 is CASSLGLGVGETQYF. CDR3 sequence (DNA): TGTGCCAGCAGCTTAGGTTTGGGGGTCGGAGAGACCCAGTACTTC.

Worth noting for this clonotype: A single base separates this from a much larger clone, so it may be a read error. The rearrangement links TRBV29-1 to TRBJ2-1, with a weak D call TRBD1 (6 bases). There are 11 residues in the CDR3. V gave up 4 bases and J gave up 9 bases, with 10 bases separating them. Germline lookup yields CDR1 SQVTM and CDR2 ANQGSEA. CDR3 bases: TGCAGCGTTGTTAGGGACACTGAGCAGTTCTTC. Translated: CSVVRDTEQFF.

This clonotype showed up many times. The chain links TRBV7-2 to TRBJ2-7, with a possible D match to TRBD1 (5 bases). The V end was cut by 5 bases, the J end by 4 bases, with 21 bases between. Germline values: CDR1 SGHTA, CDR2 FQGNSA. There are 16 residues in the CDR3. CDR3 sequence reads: CASSIVQGAEWYEQYF. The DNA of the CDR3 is TGTGCCAGCAGCATAGTGCAGGGCGCGGAATGGTACGAGCAGTACTTC.

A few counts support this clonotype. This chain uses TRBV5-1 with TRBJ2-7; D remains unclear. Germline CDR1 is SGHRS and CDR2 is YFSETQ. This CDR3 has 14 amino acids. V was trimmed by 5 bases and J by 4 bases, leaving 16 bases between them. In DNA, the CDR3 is TGCGCCAGCAGACATACTGGGAAAGGGTACGAGCAGTACTTC. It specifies CASRHTGKGYEQYF.

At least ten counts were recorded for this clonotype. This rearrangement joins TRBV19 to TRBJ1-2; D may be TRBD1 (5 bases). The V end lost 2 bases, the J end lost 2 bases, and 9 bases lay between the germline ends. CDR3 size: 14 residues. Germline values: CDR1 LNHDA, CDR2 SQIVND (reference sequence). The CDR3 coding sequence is TGTGCCAGTAGTATACGTACAGGAAACTATGGCTACACCTTC. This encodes CASSIRTGNYGYTF.

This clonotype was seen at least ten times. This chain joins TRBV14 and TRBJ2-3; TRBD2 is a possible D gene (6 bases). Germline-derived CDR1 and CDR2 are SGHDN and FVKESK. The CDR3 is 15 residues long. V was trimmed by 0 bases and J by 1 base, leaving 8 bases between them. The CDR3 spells CASSQEGLRTDTQYF. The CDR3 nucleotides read TGTGCCAGCAGCCAAGAGGGACTCCGCACAGATACGCAGTATTTT.

CDR3 amino acids: CASSRLTGSNEQFF. CDR3 in DNA: TGTGCCAGCAGTCGACTAACAGGGAGCAATGAGCAGTTCTTC. The chain couples TRBV28 to TRBJ2-1; a weak D match, TRBD1 (6 bases). The CDR3 is 14 residues long. Germline CDR1 MDHEN, CDR2 SYDVKM. V was shortened by 5 bases and J by 6 bases, with 14 bases between the two germline ends.

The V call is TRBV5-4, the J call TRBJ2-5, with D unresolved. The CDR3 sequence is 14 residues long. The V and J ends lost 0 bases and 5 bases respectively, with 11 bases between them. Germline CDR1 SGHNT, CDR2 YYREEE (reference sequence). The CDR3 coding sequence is TGTGCCAGCAGCTTGGCGGTGGGTTTGGAGACCCAGTACTTC. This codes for CASSLAVGLETQYF. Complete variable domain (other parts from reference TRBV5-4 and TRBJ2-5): ETGVTQSPTHLIKTRGQQVTLRCSSQSGHNTVSWYQQALGQGPQFIFQYYREEENGRGNFPPRFSGLQFPNYSSELNVNALELDDSALYLCASSLAVGLETQYFGPGTRLLVL.

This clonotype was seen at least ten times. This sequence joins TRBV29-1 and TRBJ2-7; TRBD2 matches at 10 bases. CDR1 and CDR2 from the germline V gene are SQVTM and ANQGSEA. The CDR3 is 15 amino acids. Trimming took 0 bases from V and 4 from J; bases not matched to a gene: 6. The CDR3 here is CSVEDRLAGEYEQYF. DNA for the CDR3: TGCAGCGTTGAAGATCGGCTAGCGGGAGAGTACGAGCAGTACTTC.